This note documents a single T cell receptor beta chain sequence. There is no known antigen for this receptor. Base-call qualities are not available, and no considerably larger clone is one nucleotide away. The entry originates in a study of T cells in Graves' hyperthyroidism and ophthalmopathy (dated by TCRdb to about 2019). A note on the overall study: Peripheral blood was sampled at the time of initial diagnosis, prior to any treatment. TCR Vbeta CDR3 sequencing of roughly 140 peripheral blood samples (about 45 ophthalmopathy, roughly 72 hyperthyroidism and roughly 17 progressor patients) is reported in the paper. In addition, the study compared T-cell repertoires in thyroid tissue and in blood from over 5 Graves' hyperthyroidism patients. Prospective prediction of ophthalmopathy was tested in an independent validation cohort consisting of some 19 hyperthyroidism patients and 15 or so patients who later progressed to ophthalmopathy. The approximately 98 discovery patients were randomly divided into training and test sets at a 7:3 ratio. To identify distinguishing TCR V-J signatures, a discovery cohort of around 100 patients was used, comprising fewer than 45 with Graves' ophthalmopathy and 57 with stable Graves' hyperthyroidism. After blood sampling, hyperthyroidism patients were treated with methimazole at a starting dose of 30 mg daily, and ophthalmopathy patients were treated with high-dose intravenous methylprednisolone.

Graves' hyperthyroidism was defined as stable when no progression to ophthalmopathy occurred over 18 months of follow-up. The hyperthyroidism patients were between 18 and 65 years old and newly diagnosed, with a disease duration of less than 2 months. Patients with uncontrolled infections, other autoimmune diseases, pregnancy or lactation were excluded. Diagnoses relied on clinical symptoms, serum thyroxine and TRAb, thyroid ultrasound and orbital computed tomography. PBMCs were separated from under 11 ml of fresh peripheral blood using Ficoll-Paque density gradient centrifugation. Trizol reagent was used to extract total RNA, and RNA quality was then checked on an Agilent 2100 Bioanalyzer. What the work shows at the level of the full study, not this receptor alone: A model built on a 13 V-J signature distinguished ophthalmopathy from stable hyperthyroidism, reaching 87.88% sensitivity and 81.08% specificity in cross-validation and 80%/75% in testing. Sample size was not statistically predetermined, and investigators were not blinded to group allocation. In validation, the model predicted progression to ophthalmopathy a median of roughly 6.2 months before onset, with roughly 68% sensitivity and roughly 79% specificity. Most expanded thyroid clonotypes (frequency above 0.001) were also found in blood, which suggests that blood repertoires may mirror thyroid immune responses.

From the germline V gene, CDR1 is SGHVS and CDR2 is FQNEAQ. Taken from cysteine to phenylalanine, the CDR3 has 15 residues. This entry keeps only the CDR3 DNA: 45 bases, framed from base 1. The V end loses 5 bases and the J end loses 5 bases, and a stretch of 18 bases separates them. TCR beta CDR3 regions were amplified from RNA transcripts. The TCR CDR3 was subjected to a first round of RT-PCR using the HTBI primer set and the Qiagen OneStep RT-PCR kit. A second multiplex PCR round built the libraries, followed by size selection and purification. Sequencing of the libraries was done on an Illumina HiSeq2000 using paired-end 100 bp reads. On the study's bioinformatics: Raw data were processed with SOAPnuke, discarding reads with adapters, uncalled bases, mean Phred below 15, or no exact constant-primer or identifier match. COPE v1.2.5 was used to merge high-quality paired reads, and clonotypes were defined as unique nucleotide sequences. MiTCR v1.1 was used to align the clonotypes against IMGT TRBV, TRBD and TRBJ reference segments. The analysis included only V-J combinations with a frequency above 0.0001, which together covered 99% to 99.2% of the repertoires. A TCS score was defined as the ratio of F50 (clonal expansion) to E x V (chaos), with BLOSUM62-based TCRdist applied between CDR3 peptides within each V-J. Welch's t-statistics and random forest reduced around 550 V-J features to 10 to 15, which were used in a naive Bayes classifier (R e1071). TCRdb trimmed the raw reads at Q25, called clones with MiXCR and kept productive beta chains. Entries are consolidated by CDR3 protein sequence, retaining the most common genes and DNA. TCRdb, rather than the study authors, made the V and J calls. Across this sample there are approximately 610,000 distinct CDR3 sequences, with 16% seen only once. Roughly 18% of the sample comes from the top ten.

This TCR was sampled from a woman aged 18-35 years with Graves' hyperthyroidism. The sample consisted of blood. The chain is encoded by TRBV7-8 joined to TRBJ2-5; there is no confident call for the D gene. In nucleotides, the sequence is TGTGCCAGCAGCCCATTATTGAGTAAATTGGAGACCCAGTACTTC. It codes for CASSPLLSKLETQYF.